The T cell receptor (beta chain) under discussion was sequenced for a study of shared clonotypes between healthy human individuals. The V gene end was trimmed by 2 bases and the J gene end by 4 bases; junction bases not matched to a gene: 5. This CDR3 has 15 residues. CDR1 is MDHEN and CDR2 is SYDVKM in the germline V gene. Sequencing was performed with immunoSEQ multiplex PCR; in TCRdb, only in-frame clones are kept and a portion is missing. The table includes some 2,500,000 clones, approximately 90% detected once. Regarding this clone: In the same sample, other DNA sequences code for this CDR3.

Sequences were obtained from naive CD4+ T cells from PBMCs. Regarding subset: CD45RA+ positively selected. The chain links TRBV28 to TRBJ2-1; 7 bases agree with TRBD2. The source is a man aged 18 to 35 in good health. Some clones in this sample may be carry-over from other donors' samples. CDR3 bases: TGTGCCAGCAGTTTAACGGGAGGAAGTTACAATGAGCAGTTCTTC. Amino acids: CASSLTGGSYNEQFF.